A selection of T cell receptor beta chains follows, all from one sample in a study of OX40 agonist ivuxolimab in advanced cancers. Assay: immunoSEQ multiplex PCR; the TCRdb copy retains only in-frame clones and omits some. The sample shows around 90,000 clones, about 93% of them seen only once. The material sequenced was CD4+ or CD8+ T cells sorted from blood, taken in a trial of the OX40 agonist ivuxolimab. These receptors were taken from an adult with an advanced solid tumor such as melanoma, head and neck, liver or kidney cancer. CDR3s include the opening cysteine and the closing phenylalanine or tryptophan. The D gene is left open where the match is weak. Rows give clone size only sometimes, using once, few, many, or a class for an expanded clone.

d_gene	abundance	len	v_gene	j_gene	CDR3aa	CDR3nt
-	-	15	TRBV5-5	TRBJ2-7	CASSIRGGATYEQYF	TGTGCCAGCAGTATCCGCGGAGGGGCAACTTACGAGCAGTACTTC
-	once	13	TRBV7-2	TRBJ2-7	CASSHGRLYEQYF	TGTGCCAGCAGCCATGGACGCTTGTACGAGCAGTACTTC
TRBD2	-	16	TRBV5-1	TRBJ2-5	CASSLAPAGARETQYF	TGCGCCAGCAGCTTGGCTCCAGCGGGAGCGAGAGAGACCCAGTACTTC
TRBD2	-	15	TRBV5-1	TRBJ2-2	CASSLEAGGNGELFF	TGCGCCAGCAGCTTGGAAGCGGGAGGGAACGGGGAGCTGTTTTTT
-	-	14	TRBV7-9	TRBJ2-2	CASSLGPGTGELFF	TGTGCCAGCAGCTTGGGACCGGGAACCGGGGAGCTGTTTTTT
-	-	14	TRBV28	TRBJ1-1	CASRSGTLNTEAFF	TGTGCCAGCAGGTCCGGGACACTGAACACTGAAGCTTTCTTT
-	-	15	TRBV11-3	TRBJ2-6	CASSLRGSGANVLTF	TGTGCCAGCAGCTTACGAGGGTCTGGGGCCAACGTCCTGACTTTC
-	once	20	TRBV15	TRBJ1-4	CATSREPVGSSSLTNEKLFF	TGTGCCACCAGCAGAGAACCAGTTGGGTCCTCAAGTTTAACTAATGAAAAACTGTTTTTT
TRBD2	-	16	TRBV19	TRBJ2-7	CASSTQGLAGGVEQYF	TGTGCCAGTAGTACTCAAGGACTAGCGGGAGGTGTAGAGCAGTACTTC
TRBD1	-	14	TRBV19	TRBJ1-5	CASTRTGMNQPQHF	TGTGCCAGTACTAGGACAGGGATGAATCAGCCCCAGCATTTT
TRBD2	-	18	TRBV4-3	TRBJ2-5	CASSQEPPSGRAGETQYF	TGCGCCAGCAGCCAAGAACCCCCTAGCGGGAGGGCCGGAGAGACCCAGTACTTC
-	-	17	TRBV7-9	TRBJ2-6	CASSSRDPPSGANVLTF	TGTGCCAGCTCATCACGGGACCCACCCTCTGGGGCCAACGTCCTGACTTTC
-	-	11	TRBV29-1	TRBJ2-7	CSVVFLYEQYF	TGCAGCGTAGTATTTCTCTACGAGCAGTACTTC
-	-	13	TRBV9	TRBJ1-2	CASSAGGAVGYTF	TGTGCCAGCAGCGCAGGCGGCGCGGTAGGCTACACCTTC
TRBD2	once	18	TRBV5-1	TRBJ2-1	CASSQRTRLAGGDGQQFF	TGCGCCAGCAGCCAACGGACTAGGCTAGCGGGAGGGGATGGACAACAGTTCTTC
TRBD2	-	16	TRBV5-1	TRBJ2-1	CASSLQVAGGHNEQFF	TGCGCCAGCAGCTTGCAGGTAGCGGGAGGCCACAATGAGCAGTTCTTC
-	few	13	TRBV5-1	TRBJ2-3	CASSLRETDTQYF	TGCGCCAGCAGCTTGCGGGAGACAGATACGCAGTATTTT
-	-	16	TRBV5-1	TRBJ2-5	CASSLAGRGTLETQYF	TGCGCCAGCAGCTTGGCGGGCAGGGGTACGCTGGAGACCCAGTACTTC
-	-	14	TRBV6-1	TRBJ1-3	CASSVLGAGNTIYF	TGTGCCAGCAGTGTCTTAGGGGCTGGAAACACCATATATTTT
TRBD2	-	14	TRBV6-5	TRBJ2-3	CASSPGGSTDTQYF	TGTGCCAGCAGCCCCGGGGGGAGCACAGATACGCAGTATTTT
-	few	13	TRBV7-2	TRBJ2-1	CASSWAREGEQFF	TGTGCCAGCAGCTGGGCTAGGGAAGGGGAGCAGTTCTTC
TRBD2	-	15	TRBV27	TRBJ2-3	CASSLWGLAGDTQYF	TGTGCCAGCAGTTTATGGGGACTAGCGGGAGATACGCAGTATTTT
TRBD1	once	16	TRBV4-1	TRBJ1-5	CASSPTGQGSNQPQHF	TGCGCCAGCAGCCCGACAGGGCAAGGAAGCAATCAGCCCCAGCATTTT
-	-	15	TRBV28	TRBJ2-5	CASSLLGAGQETQYF	TGTGCCAGCAGTTTATTAGGGGCAGGACAAGAGACCCAGTACTTC
TRBD2	-	15	TRBV29-1	TRBJ2-5	CSVSVAGGREETQYF	TGCAGCGTTAGCGTAGCGGGAGGGCGGGAAGAGACCCAGTACTTC
TRBD1	-	16	TRBV5-6	TRBJ1-5	CASSRTGGGGNQPQHF	TGTGCCAGCAGCCGGACAGGGGGCGGTGGCAATCAGCCCCAGCATTTT
-	-	11	TRBV6-5	TRBJ2-7	CASSHGGEQYF	TGTGCCAGCAGTCACGGGGGAGAGCAGTACTTC
TRBD1	-	15	TRBV25-1	TRBJ1-2	CASSDDRVGNYGYTF	TGTGCCAGCAGTGACGACAGGGTGGGGAACTATGGCTACACCTTC
-	-	14	TRBV4-2	TRBJ1-4	CASSLIAAGEKLFF	TGTGCCAGCAGCCTTATCGCGGCTGGTGAAAAACTGTTTTTT
-	once	15	TRBV11-2	TRBJ2-5	CASSLDRGPWGTQYF	TGTGCCAGCAGCTTAGATCGGGGCCCATGGGGGACCCAGTACTTC
-	-	17	TRBV4-3	TRBJ1-1	CASSQAPGARGGTEAFF	TGCGCCAGCAGCCAAGCCCCAGGGGCCCGTGGGGGCACTGAAGCTTTCTTT
-	-	15	TRBV5-6	TRBJ1-2	CASSPRYPTNYGYTF	TGTGCCAGCAGCCCTCGTTACCCTACTAACTATGGCTACACCTTC
TRBD2	-	15	TRBV9	TRBJ2-1	CASSAGLAGVDEQFF	TGTGCCAGCAGCGCCGGACTAGCGGGAGTAGATGAGCAGTTCTTC
TRBD1	-	16	TRBV7-3	TRBJ2-3	CASSLGTAVNTDTQYF	TGTGCCAGCAGCCTTGGGACAGCCGTGAACACAGATACGCAGTATTTT
-	-	12	TRBV7-9	TRBJ1-1	CASSPTGTEAFF	TGTGCCAGCAGCCCAACAGGGACTGAAGCTTTCTTT
-	-	15	TRBV5-1	TRBJ2-5	CASSTVGDWRETQYF	TGCGCCAGCAGCACAGTCGGGGATTGGAGGGAGACCCAGTACTTC
TRBD1	-	19	TRBV6-1	TRBJ1-6	CASSELRTGKRRKNSPLHF	TGTGCCAGCAGTGAACTTCGGACAGGGAAGCGGCGAAAAAATTCACCCCTCCACTTT
-	-	14	TRBV19	TRBJ2-7	CASSPRGWAYEQYF	TGTGCCAGTAGTCCGAGGGGTTGGGCCTACGAGCAGTACTTC
-	-	14	TRBV2	TRBJ2-1	CASKGPNSYNEQFF	TGTGCCAGCAAGGGGCCCAACTCCTACAATGAGCAGTTCTTC
TRBD1	-	14	TRBV6-4	TRBJ2-1	CARQPGQGANEQFF	TGTGCCAGACAACCGGGACAGGGGGCCAATGAGCAGTTCTTC
-	-	15	TRBV10-3	TRBJ1-2	CAISAPPSGGYGYTF	TGTGCCATCAGTGCCCCACCCTCGGGAGGCTATGGCTACACCTTC
-	-	16	TRBV27	TRBJ2-3	CASSLRKGVGTDTQYF	TGTGCCAGCAGTTTGCGCAAGGGGGTGGGCACAGATACGCAGTATTTT
-	-	12	TRBV7-9	TRBJ2-7	CASSRDSGEQYF	TGTGCCAGCAGCCGGGACAGCGGGGAGCAGTACTTC